Listed here are 15 T cell receptor beta chains from one sample, sequenced in a study of blood T cells in healthy people across ages. The use of a sample-barcoded 5' primer and a J-beta primer mix characterized a second PCR of about 7 to 12 cycles. From the 5' RACE reads, TCRdb called clonotypes with MiXCR, one entry per CDR3 protein. There are 750,000 to 850,000 distinct CDR3 sequences in the sample; 25% occur only once, and more than 3% lies in the top ten. These same data were also listed under a study on T cells of mothers and their children.

The sample consisted of blood. These receptors were obtained from a boy aged 10-17 years in good health.

V usage is TRBV7-2 and J usage is TRBJ2-1, with D tentatively TRBD1 or TRBD2 (5 bases each). The CDR3 length is 15 residues. The germline gives CDR1 SGHTA, CDR2 FQGNSA. The V gene lost 3 bases and the J gene lost 4 bases, with 13 bases spanning the gap. The CDR3 is CASSFGAPTYNEQFF. In DNA form, the CDR3 reads TGTGCCAGCAGCTTCGGGGCCCCTACTTACAATGAGCAGTTCTTC.

CDR3: CATSDQTGAEVYTF. DNA for the CDR3: TGTGCCACCAGTGATCAGACAGGGGCTGAGGTCTACACCTTC. V and J are TRBV24-1 and TRBJ1-2; 8 bases fit TRBD1. V was pared by 3 bases and J by 10 bases, with 9 bases of the junction left unmatched. CDR3 length: 14 residues. From germline, CDR1 is KGHDR and CDR2 SFDVKD.

A few counts support this clonotype. J is TRBJ1-4 and V is TRBV9; D gene unclear. Germline loops: CDR1 SGDLS, CDR2 YYNGEE. CDR3 length: 16 amino acids. V lost 0 bases and J lost 0, with 9 bases in between. The CDR3 DNA sequence: TGTGCCAGCAGCGTAGCCCCCAGTGCAACTAATGAAAAACTGTTTTTT. Encoded protein: CASSVAPSATNEKLFF.

This clonotype was counted a few times. The rearrangement links TRBV9 to TRBJ2-2, with 7 bases fitting TRBD2. The J segment lost 2 bases and the V segment lost 4 bases, leaving 11 bases of the junction unmatched. The CDR3 totals 17 residues. The germline CDR1 and CDR2 sequences are SGDLS and YYNGEE. The CDR3 loop reads CASSPGGRGHNTGELFF. The CDR3 DNA sequence: TGTGCCAGCAGCCCCGGGGGGAGGGGTCATAACACCGGGGAGCTGTTTTTT.

V usage is TRBV14 and J usage is TRBJ2-1; 8 nucleotides line up with TRBD1. This CDR3 has 13 amino acids. The germline V gene has CDR1 SGHDN and CDR2 FVKESK. The J segment lost 6 bases and the V segment lost 7 bases, leaving 5 bases of the junction unmatched. The CDR3 loop reads CASTLGQGNEQFF. CDR3 DNA: TGTGCCAGCACCCTCGGACAGGGCAATGAGCAGTTCTTC.

This clonotype has a handful of counts. The rearrangement joins TRBV12-3 or TRBV12-4 to TRBJ2-5, with 9 bases fitting TRBD1. CDR3 size: 16 residues. V lost 6 bases to trimming and J lost 3 bases; unmatched junction nucleotides: 11. The CDR3 region is CASSSPSDRGKETQYF. CDR3 DNA: TGTGCCAGCAGCTCCCCCTCGGACAGGGGCAAAGAGACCCAGTACTTC.

Details on this clonotype: The CDR3 end shows no conserved phenylalanine or tryptophan, and so a read error is likely. The chain recombines TRBV28 with TRBJ2-7; D unclear. Germline V gives CDR1 MDHEN, CDR2 SYDVKM. The CDR3 is 11 amino acids. V gave up 5 bases and J gave up 7 bases, with 9 bases separating them. CDR3 DNA sequence: TGTGCCAGCAGTGAAGGTGGGGAGCAGTACCTC. It translates to CASSEGGEQYL.

The chain links TRBV24-1 to TRBJ2-1, with 8 bases fitting TRBD2. CDR3 size: 19 residues. V gave up 0 bases and J gave up 0 bases; unmatched junction bases: 9. CDR1 and CDR2 (germline): KGHDR, SFDVKD. The CDR3 DNA sequence: TGTGCCACCAGTGATTTGCGGACTAGCCCCAGGAGCTCCTACAATGAGCAGTTCTTC. It yields the protein CATSDLRTSPRSSYNEQFF.

This clonotype has only a few counts. One end of the junction is discordant with germline, which a read error may explain. The rearrangement joins TRBV7-2 to TRBJ2-1, with D unresolved. The V gene's germline CDR1 is SGHTA and CDR2 FQGNSA. The CDR3 has 17 residues. CDR3 nucleotides: TGTGCCAGCAGCGTAGCTCCGCCTGGGGTCTCCTACAATGAGCAGTTCTTC. It translates to CASSVAPPGVSYNEQFF.

This clonotype was observed a few times. CDR3 in DNA: TGTGCCAGCTCACTACAGGGGACGGCGATGAACACTGAAGCTTTCTTT. It yields the protein CASSLQGTAMNTEAFF. The rearrangement uses TRBV18 and TRBJ1-1; 7 bases align to TRBD1. With 4 bases clipped from V and 0 bases from J, the junction kept 8 bases outside the gene matches. Looked up from germline, CDR1 is KGHSH and CDR2 is LQKENI. This CDR3 comprises 16 residues.

V gene TRBV18 combines with J gene TRBJ1-1; 7 nucleotides agree with TRBD1. Germline CDR1 and CDR2: KGHSH and LQKENI. The CDR3 spans 16 residues. The V segment lost 6 bases and the J segment 0 bases; nucleotides outside the gene matches: 10. Written as DNA, the CDR3 is TGTGCCAGCTCGGACAGGACACAGGGCCTGAACACTGAAGCTTTCTTT. This sequence encodes CASSDRTQGLNTEAFF.

In DNA form, the CDR3 reads TGCGCCAGCAGCTTGGGCCAGGCGCGGGACACTGAAGCTTTCTTT. Protein product: CASSLGQARDTEAFF. The rearrangement uses TRBV5-1 and TRBJ1-1; D is undetermined. This CDR3 has 15 amino acids. The V gene's germline CDR1 is SGHRS and CDR2 YFSETQ. V lost 0 bases and J 3 bases, leaving 12 bases between the germline ends.

This chain uses TRBV28 with TRBJ2-3; TRBD1 is a possible D gene (6 bases). The CDR3 has 17 residues. Trimming left V 6 bases short and J 5 bases short, with 24 bases between. Per germline, CDR1 MDHEN and CDR2 SYDVKM. The DNA of the CDR3 is TGTGCCAGCAGCATCTGGACAGCAGCGCGTTACTTAGATACGCAGTATTTT. Encoded protein: CASSIWTAARYLDTQYF. Variable domain in full (rest from reference TRBV28 and TRBJ2-3): DVKVTQSSRYLVKRTGEKVFLECVQDMDHENMFWYRQDPGLGLRLIYFSYDVKMKEKGDIPEGYSVSREKKERFSLILESASTNQTSMYLCASSIWTAARYLDTQYFGPGTRLTVL.

This clonotype has just one count. This sequence joins TRBV6-5 and TRBJ2-3; TRBD2 matches 9 bases. CDR1 and CDR2 (germline): MNHEY, SVGAGI. CDR3 length: 15 residues. V lost 6 bases, J lost 5 bases, and 9 bases stayed unmatched. Here the CDR3 DNA reads TGTGCCAGCAGCCTGGCGGGGGGGCTGAAAGATACGCAGTATTTT. Amino acids: CASSLAGGLKDTQYF.

V and J are TRBV9 and TRBJ1-2; D not resolved. The CDR3 is 17 residues long. Trimming removed 0 bases from V and 4 bases from J, with 19 bases in between. CDR1 and CDR2 from the germline V gene are SGDLS and YYNGEE. This chain's CDR3 is CASSVARANSRGYGYTF. For the CDR3, the DNA is TGTGCCAGCAGCGTAGCAAGGGCCAACAGTCGGGGCTATGGCTACACCTTC.